The sample holds many counts of the clone carrying this TCR beta chain. As yet, its antigen is unknown. The sample originates from a study of CD8 T cells in ankylosing spondylitis. Broader study findings: A TCR beta motif of 7 to 9 highly homologous variants seemed to mark ankylosing spondylitis blood. There was reportedly significant enrichment of clones that were disease-linked in matched ankylosing spondylitis synovial fluid. A subset of motif variants has previously been described in the synovial fluid and blood of reactive arthritis. Disease-linked clones were found to be CD8+ and relatively rare in peripheral blood.

MiXCR was run by TCRdb on the 5' RACE reads, yielding one entry per CDR3 protein. Here the sample spans 200,000 or so distinct CDR3 sequences, approximately 13% being singletons. V was clipped by 8 bases and J by 2 bases; unmatched bases: 10. CDR3 size: 15 residues. Germline lookup yields CDR1 SGHTA and CDR2 FQGNSA. Sequencing input: blood, either unsorted or a sorted T cell fraction (not recorded which). This chain uses TRBV7-2 with TRBJ2-5, with TRBD1 matching 8 bases. The TCR originated in a female donor with ankylosing spondylitis or in good health (not recorded which). The CDR3 DNA is TGTGCCAGCCGACTTTCCAGGGGGCTTCAAGAGACCCAGTACTTC. Amino acid sequence: CASRLSRGLQETQYF.